This TCR beta chain emerged from a study of response to subunit inactivated influenza vaccine. Whole-study results and caveats: The study's authors posited that every seasonal influenza vaccination enlists few new T cells.

This CDR3 is 17 amino acids long. The V end was cut by 4 bases, the J end by 2 bases, with 19 bases between. Germline loops: CDR1 LGHNA, CDR2 YSLEER. At least ten counts were recorded for this clonotype. Its target is unknown. From the RT-PCR reads, TCRdb called clonotypes with MiXCR, one entry per CDR3 protein. This table holds about 800,000 distinct CDR3 sequences, around 20% found once. Sample: PBMCs from blood, taken around 5 days after vaccination. The TCR sequence derives from a man over 45 who received an inactivated influenza vaccine. This rearrangement joins TRBV4-3 to TRBJ2-3; a possible D gene is TRBD2 (6 bases). DNA for the CDR3: TGCGCCAGCAGCCCATCCGTTTTTGGCGGGGTCACAGATACGCAGTATTTT. This gives the protein CASSPSVFGGVTDTQYF.